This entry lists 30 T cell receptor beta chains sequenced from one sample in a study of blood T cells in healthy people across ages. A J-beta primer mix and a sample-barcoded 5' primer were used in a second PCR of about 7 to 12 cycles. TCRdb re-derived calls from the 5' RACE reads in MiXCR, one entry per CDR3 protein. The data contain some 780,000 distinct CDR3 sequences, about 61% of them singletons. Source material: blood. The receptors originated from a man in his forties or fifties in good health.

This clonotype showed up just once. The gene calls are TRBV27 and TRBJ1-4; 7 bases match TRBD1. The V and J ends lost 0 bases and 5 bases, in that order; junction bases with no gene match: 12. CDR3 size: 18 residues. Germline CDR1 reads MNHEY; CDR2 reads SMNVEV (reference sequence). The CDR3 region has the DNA TGTGCCAGCAGTTTATCCGGTGGCAGGGGGAACCTGAATGAAAAACTGTTTTTT. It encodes CASSLSGGRGNLNEKLFF.

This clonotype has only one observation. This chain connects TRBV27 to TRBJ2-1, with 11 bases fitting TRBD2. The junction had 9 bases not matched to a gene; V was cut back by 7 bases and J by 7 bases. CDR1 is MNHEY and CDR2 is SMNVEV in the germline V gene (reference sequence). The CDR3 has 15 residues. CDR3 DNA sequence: TGTGCCAGCACCCCCGGGACTAGCGGTATAAATGAGCAGTTCTTC. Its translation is CASTPGTSGINEQFF.

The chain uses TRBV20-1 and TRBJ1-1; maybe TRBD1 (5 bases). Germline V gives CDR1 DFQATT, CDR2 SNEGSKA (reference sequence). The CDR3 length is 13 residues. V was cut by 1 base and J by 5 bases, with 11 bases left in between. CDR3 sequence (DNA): TGCAGTGCTAGAGGCAGGGTCCTTACTGAAGCTTTCTTT. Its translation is CSARGRVLTEAFF.

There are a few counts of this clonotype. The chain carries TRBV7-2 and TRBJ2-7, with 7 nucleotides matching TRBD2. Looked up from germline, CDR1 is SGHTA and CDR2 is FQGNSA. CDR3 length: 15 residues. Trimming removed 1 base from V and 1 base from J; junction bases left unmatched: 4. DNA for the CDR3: TGTGCCAGCAGCTTAGATGGGAGGGCGTCCTACGAGCAGTACTTC. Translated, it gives CASSLDGRASYEQYF.

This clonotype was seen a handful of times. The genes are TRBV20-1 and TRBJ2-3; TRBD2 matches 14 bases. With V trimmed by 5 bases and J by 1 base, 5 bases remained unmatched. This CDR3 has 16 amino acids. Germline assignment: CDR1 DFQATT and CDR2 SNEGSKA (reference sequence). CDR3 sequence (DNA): TGCAGTGCTGGGACTAGCGGGAGTCCCGGCACAGATACGCAGTATTTT. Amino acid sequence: CSAGTSGSPGTDTQYF.

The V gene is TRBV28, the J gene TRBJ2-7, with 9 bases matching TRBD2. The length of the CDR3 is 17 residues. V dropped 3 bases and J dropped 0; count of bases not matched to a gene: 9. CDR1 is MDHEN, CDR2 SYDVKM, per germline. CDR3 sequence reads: CASSFRASGISSYEQYF. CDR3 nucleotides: TGTGCCAGCAGTTTCCGGGCTAGCGGGATAAGCTCCTACGAGCAGTACTTC.

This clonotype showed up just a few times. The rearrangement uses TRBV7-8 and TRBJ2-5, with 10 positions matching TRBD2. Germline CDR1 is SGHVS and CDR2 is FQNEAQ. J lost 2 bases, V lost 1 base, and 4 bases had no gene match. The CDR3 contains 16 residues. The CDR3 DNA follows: TGTGCCAGCAGCTTAGAGCTAGCGGGGGCACAAGAGACCCAGTACTTC. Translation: CASSLELAGAQETQYF.

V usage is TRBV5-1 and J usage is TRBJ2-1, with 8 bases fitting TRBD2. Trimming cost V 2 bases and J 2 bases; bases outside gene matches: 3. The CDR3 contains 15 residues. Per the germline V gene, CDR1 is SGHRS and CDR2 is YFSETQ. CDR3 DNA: TGCGCCAGCAGCTTTACTAGCGGCCCCTACAATGAGCAGTTCTTC. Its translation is CASSFTSGPYNEQFF. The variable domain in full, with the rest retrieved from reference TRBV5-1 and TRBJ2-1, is KAGVTQTPRYLIKTRGQQVTLSCSPISGHRSVSWYQQTPGQGLQFLFEYFSETQRNKGNFPGRFSGRQFSNSRSEMNVSTLELGDSALYLCASSFTSGPYNEQFFGPGTRLTVL.

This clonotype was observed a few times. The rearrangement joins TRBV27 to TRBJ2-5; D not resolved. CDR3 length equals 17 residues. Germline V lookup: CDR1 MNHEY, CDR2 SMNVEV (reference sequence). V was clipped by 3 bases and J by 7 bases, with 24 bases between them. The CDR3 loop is CASSFSGAAFGVGTQYF. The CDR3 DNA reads TGTGCCAGCAGTTTTTCCGGAGCCGCCTTCGGAGTGGGGACCCAGTACTTC.

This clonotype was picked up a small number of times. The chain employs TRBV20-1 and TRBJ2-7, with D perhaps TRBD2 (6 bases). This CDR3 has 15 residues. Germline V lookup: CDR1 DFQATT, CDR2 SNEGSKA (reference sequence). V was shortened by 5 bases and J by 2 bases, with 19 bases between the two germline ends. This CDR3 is CSALSRRDSTYEQYF. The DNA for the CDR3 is TGCAGTGCTCTGTCCCGTCGGGACTCTACCTACGAGCAGTACTTC.

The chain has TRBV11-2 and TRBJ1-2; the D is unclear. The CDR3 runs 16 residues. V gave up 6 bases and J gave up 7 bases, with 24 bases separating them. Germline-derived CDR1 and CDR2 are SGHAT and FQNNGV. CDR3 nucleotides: TGTGCCAGCAGAAGAGTACAAAGGGCGGGGTCGGGTGGCTACACCTTC. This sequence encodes CASRRVQRAGSGGYTF.

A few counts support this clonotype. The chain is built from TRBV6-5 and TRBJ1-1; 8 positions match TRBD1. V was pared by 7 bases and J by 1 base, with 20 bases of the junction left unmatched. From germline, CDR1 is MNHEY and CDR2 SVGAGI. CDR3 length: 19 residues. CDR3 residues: CASIRKGQVLKRTNTEAFF. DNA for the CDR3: TGTGCCAGCATTAGGAAGGGACAGGTCCTCAAACGGACGAACACTGAAGCTTTCTTT.

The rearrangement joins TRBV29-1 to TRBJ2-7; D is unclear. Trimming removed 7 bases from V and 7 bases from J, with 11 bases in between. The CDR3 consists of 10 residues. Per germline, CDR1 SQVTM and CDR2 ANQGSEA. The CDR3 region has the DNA TGCAGCGGATATACCAATGAGCAGTACTTC. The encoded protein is CSGYTNEQYF.

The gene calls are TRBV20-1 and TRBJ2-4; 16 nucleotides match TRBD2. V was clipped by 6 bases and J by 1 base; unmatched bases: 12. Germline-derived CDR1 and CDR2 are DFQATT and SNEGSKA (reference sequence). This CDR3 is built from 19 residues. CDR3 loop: CSAPKGLAGGPSAKNIQYF. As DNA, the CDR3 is TGCAGTGCGCCGAAGGGACTAGCGGGAGGGCCCTCGGCCAAAAACATTCAGTACTTC.

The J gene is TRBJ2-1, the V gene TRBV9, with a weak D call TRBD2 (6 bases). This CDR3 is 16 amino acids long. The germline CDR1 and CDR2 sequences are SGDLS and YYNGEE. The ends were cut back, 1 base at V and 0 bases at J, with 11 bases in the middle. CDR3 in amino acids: CASSVSGDVSYNEQFF. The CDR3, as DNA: TGTGCCAGCAGCGTATCGGGGGACGTCTCCTACAATGAGCAGTTCTTC.

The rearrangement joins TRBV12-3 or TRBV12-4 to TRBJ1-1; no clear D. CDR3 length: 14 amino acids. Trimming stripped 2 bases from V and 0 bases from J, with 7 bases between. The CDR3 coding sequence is TGTGCCAGCAGTTTAATACAGATGAACACTGAAGCTTTCTTT. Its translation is CASSLIQMNTEAFF.

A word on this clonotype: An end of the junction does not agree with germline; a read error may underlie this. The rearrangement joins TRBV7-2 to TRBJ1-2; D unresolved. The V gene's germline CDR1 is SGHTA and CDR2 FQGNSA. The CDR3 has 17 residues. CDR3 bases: TGTGCCAGCAGCTTAGTAGGAGGTAGAGCCGCTAACTATGGATACACCTTC. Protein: CASSLVGGRAANYGYTF.

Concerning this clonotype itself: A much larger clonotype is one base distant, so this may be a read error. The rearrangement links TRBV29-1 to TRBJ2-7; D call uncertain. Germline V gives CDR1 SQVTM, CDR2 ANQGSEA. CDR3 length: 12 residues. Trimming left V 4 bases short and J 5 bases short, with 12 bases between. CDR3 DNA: TGCAGCGTTGTCGCTCTAAGCGACGAGCAGTACTTC. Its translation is CSVVALSDEQYF.

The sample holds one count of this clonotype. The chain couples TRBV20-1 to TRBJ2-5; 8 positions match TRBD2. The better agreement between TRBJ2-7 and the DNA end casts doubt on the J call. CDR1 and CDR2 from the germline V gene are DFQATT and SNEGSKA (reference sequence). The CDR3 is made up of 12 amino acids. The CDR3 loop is CSGGGSSYEQYF. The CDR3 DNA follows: TGCAGTGGCGGGGGGAGCAGCTACGAGCAGTACTTC.

The CDR3 sequence is CATSRGASENNEQFF. The DNA of the CDR3 is TGTGCCACCAGCAGAGGGGCTAGCGAGAACAATGAGCAGTTCTTC. The rearrangement links TRBV15 to TRBJ2-1; D perhaps matches TRBD2 (6 bases). Germline V gives CDR1 LNHNV, CDR2 YYDKDF (reference sequence). V was cut by 1 base and J by 5 bases, with 12 bases left in between. CDR3 length equals 15 residues.

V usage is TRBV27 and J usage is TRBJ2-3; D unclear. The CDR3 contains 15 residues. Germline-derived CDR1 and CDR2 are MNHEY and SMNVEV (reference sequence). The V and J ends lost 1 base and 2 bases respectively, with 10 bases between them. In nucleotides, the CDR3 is TGTGCCAGCAGTTTATTGACCCAAAACACAGATACGCAGTATTTT. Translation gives CASSLLTQNTDTQYF.

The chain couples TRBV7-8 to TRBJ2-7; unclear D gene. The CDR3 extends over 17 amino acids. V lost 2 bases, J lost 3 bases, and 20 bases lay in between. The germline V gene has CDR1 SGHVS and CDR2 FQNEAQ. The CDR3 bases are TGTGCCAGCAGCTTATTCCCGGCCTTCGCTACGAGCTACGAGCAGTACTTC. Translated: CASSLFPAFATSYEQYF.

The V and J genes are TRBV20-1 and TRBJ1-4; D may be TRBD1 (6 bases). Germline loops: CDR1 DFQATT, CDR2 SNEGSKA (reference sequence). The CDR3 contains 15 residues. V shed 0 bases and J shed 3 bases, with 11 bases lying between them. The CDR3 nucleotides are TGCAGTGCTAGAGATCTGGCAGGGGCTAATGAAAAACTGTTTTTT. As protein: CSARDLAGANEKLFF.

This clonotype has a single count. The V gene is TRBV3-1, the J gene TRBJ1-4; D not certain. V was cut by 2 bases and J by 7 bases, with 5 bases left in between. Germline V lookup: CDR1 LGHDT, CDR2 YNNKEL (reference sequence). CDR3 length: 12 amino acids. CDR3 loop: CASSQHGEKLFF. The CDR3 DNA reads TGTGCCAGCAGCCAACACGGTGAAAAACTGTTTTTT.

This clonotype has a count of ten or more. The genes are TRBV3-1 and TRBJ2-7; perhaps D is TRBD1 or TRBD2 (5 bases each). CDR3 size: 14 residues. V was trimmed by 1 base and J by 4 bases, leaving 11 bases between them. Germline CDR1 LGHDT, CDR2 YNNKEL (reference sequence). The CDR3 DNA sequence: TGTGCCAGCAGCCAAGGTTTCGAGGGGTACGAGCAGTACTTC. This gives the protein CASSQGFEGYEQYF.

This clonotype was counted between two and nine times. The CDR3 protein is CASSLASGFNEQFF. The CDR3 coding sequence is TGTGCCAGCAGTTTAGCTAGCGGATTCAATGAGCAGTTCTTC. The V gene is TRBV12-3 or TRBV12-4, the J gene TRBJ2-1, with a possible D match to TRBD2 (6 bases). V was clipped by 0 bases and J by 6 bases, with 9 bases between them. This CDR3 region has 14 residues.

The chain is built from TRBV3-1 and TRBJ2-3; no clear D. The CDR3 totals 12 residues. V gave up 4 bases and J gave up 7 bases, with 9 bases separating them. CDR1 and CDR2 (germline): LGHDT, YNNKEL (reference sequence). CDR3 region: CASSPYANTQYF. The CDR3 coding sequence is TGTGCCAGCAGCCCATACGCTAATACGCAGTATTTT.

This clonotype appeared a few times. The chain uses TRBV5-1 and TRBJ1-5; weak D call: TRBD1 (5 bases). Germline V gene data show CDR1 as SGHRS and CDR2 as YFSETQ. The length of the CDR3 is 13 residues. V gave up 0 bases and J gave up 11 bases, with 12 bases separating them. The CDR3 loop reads CASSLGTGQAQHF. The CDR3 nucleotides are TGCGCCAGCAGCTTGGGAACCGGACAAGCCCAGCATTTT.

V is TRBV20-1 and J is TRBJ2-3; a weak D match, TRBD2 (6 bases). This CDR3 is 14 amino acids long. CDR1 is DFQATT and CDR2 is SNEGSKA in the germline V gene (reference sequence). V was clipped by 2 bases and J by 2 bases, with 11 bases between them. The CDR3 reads CSARTSSDTDTQYF. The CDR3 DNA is TGCAGTGCTAGAACTAGCTCCGACACAGATACGCAGTATTTT.

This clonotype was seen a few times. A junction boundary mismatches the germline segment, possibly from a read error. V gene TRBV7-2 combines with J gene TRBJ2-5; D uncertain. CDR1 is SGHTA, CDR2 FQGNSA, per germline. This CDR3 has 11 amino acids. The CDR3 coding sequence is TGTGCCGGCAGCTTACAAGAGACCCAGTACTTC. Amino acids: CAGSLQETQYF.